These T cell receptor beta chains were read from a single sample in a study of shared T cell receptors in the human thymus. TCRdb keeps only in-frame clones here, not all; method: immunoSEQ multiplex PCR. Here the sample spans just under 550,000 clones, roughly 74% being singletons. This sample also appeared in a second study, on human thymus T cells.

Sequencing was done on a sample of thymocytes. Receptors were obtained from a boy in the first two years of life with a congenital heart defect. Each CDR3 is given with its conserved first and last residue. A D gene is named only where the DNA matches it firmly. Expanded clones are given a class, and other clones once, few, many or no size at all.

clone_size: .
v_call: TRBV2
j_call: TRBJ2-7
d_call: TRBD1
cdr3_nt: TGTGCCAGCAGTGTAATCCCGGGACAGGGTGGGAACGAGCAGTACTTC
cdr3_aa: CASSVIPGQGGNEQYF

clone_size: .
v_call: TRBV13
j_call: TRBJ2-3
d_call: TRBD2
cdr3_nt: TGTGCCAGCAGCCCTTGTTTGGTAGCGGGAGGGCCACCAGATACGCAGTATTTT
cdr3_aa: CASSPCLVAGGPPDTQYF

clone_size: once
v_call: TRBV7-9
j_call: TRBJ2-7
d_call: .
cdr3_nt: TGTGCCAGCAGTAATGAAAGGGGGTACTACGAGCAGTACTTC
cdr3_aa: CASSNERGYYEQYF

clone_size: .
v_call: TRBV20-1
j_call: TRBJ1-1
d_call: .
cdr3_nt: TGCAGTACCGACTCGGAGCTTGAAGCTTTCTTT
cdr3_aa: CSTDSELEAFF

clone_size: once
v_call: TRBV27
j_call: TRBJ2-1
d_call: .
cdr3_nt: TGTGCCAGTCAGGGGACGGACGATGAGCAGTTCTTC
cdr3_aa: CASQGTDDEQFF

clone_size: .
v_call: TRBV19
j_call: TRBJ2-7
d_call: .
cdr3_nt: TGTGCCAGTCGAAAAACTCACAGGGCCCACGAGCAGTACTTC
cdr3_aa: CASRKTHRAHEQYF

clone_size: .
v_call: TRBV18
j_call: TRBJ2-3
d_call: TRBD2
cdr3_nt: TGTGCCAGCTCAAGGGACACTAGCGGAGATACGCAGTATTTT
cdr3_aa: CASSRDTSGDTQYF

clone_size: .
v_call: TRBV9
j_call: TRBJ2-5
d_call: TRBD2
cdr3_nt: TGTGCCAGCAGCGTAGCGACCCTAGCGGGAGTAAGAGAGACCCAGTACTTC
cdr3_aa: CASSVATLAGVRETQYF

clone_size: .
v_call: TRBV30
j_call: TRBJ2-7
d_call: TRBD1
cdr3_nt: TGTGCCTGGAGAGGGGGACAGGGTTACGAGCAGTACTTC
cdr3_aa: CAWRGGQGYEQYF

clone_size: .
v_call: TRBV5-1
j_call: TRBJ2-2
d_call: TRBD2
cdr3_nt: TGCGCCAGCAGCCCGCCTACTAGCGGGAGCGGGGAGCTGTTTTTT
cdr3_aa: CASSPPTSGSGELFF

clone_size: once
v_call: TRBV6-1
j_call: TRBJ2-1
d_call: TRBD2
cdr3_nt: TGTGCCAGCAGTGAACCACTAGCGGGAGGTGGCAATGAGCAGTTCTTC
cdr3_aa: CASSEPLAGGGNEQFF

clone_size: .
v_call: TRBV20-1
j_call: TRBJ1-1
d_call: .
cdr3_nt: TGCAGTGCTAGGGAGGGCACTGAAGCTTTCTTT
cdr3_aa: CSAREGTEAFF

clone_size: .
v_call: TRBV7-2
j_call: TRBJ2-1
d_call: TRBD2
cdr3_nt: TGTGCCAGCAGCTTTAGCGGGAGGGCCTACAATGAGCAGTTCTTC
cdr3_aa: CASSFSGRAYNEQFF

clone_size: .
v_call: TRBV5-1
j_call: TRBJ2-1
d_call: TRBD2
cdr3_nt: TGCGCCAGCAGCTCCGAGCGGGAGGGCCTAGACAATGAGCAGTTCTTC
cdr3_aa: CASSSEREGLDNEQFF

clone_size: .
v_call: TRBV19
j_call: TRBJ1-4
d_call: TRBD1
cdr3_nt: TGTGCCAGTAGTTTTTCCCGGGACAGGTGGGAAAAACTGTTTTTT
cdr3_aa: CASSFSRDRWEKLFF

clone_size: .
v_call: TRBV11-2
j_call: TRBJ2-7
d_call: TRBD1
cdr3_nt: TGTGCCAGCAGCTTAGGAAACAGGGGCAAGGATTACGAGCAGTACTTC
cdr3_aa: CASSLGNRGKDYEQYF

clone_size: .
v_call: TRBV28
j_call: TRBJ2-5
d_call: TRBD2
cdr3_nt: TGTGCCAGCAGCGAGGCTAGCGGGAGGGAGTACCAAGAGACCCAGTACTTC
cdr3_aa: CASSEASGREYQETQYF

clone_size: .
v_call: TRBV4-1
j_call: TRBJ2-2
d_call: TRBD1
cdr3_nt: TGCGCCAGCAGCCAAGATCGGACAGGGGCTAACACCGGGGAGCTGTTTTTT
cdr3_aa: CASSQDRTGANTGELFF

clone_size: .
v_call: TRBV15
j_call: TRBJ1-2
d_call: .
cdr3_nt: TGTGCCACCAGCAGAGTTTTGGAGCGCACCCGGGGCTACACCTTC
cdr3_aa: CATSRVLERTRGYTF

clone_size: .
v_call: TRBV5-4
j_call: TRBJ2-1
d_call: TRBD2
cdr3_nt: TGTGCCAGCAGCAGAAACAGGGGAGGACTAGCGGTCTACAATGAGCAGTTCTTC
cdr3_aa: CASSRNRGGLAVYNEQFF

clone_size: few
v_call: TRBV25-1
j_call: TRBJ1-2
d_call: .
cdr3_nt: TGTGCCAGCAGTGAATGGGCAGGGCCCGGCTACACCTTC
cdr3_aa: CASSEWAGPGYTF

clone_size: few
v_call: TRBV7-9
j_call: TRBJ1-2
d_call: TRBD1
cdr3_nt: TGTGCCAGCAGCTCACCGGGACAGGGGAACTATGGCTACACCTTC
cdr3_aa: CASSSPGQGNYGYTF

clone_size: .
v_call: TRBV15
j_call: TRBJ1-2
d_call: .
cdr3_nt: TGTGCCACCAGACAAATGTGCACCGCACACTATGGCTACACCTTC
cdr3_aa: CATRQMCTAHYGYTF

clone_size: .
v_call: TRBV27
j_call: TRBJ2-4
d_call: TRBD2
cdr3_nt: TGTGCCAGCAGTCCCATGCCGACCGGGACTAAGGGAAACATTCAGTACTTC
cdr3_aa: CASSPMPTGTKGNIQYF

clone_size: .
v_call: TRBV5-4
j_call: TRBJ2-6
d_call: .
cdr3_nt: TGTGCCAGCAGCTTTGAGGAGGGCCCACCCCCCAACTCTGGGGCCAACGTCCTGACTTTC
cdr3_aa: CASSFEEGPPPNSGANVLTF

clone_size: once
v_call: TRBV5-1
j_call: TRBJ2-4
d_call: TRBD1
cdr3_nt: TGCGCCAGCAGCTTGGCCGTGACAGGGAGTCTGTGGAACATTCAGTACTTC
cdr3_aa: CASSLAVTGSLWNIQYF

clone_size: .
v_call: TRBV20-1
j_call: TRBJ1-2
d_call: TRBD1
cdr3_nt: TGCAGTGCCAGGGGGGACACCTTC
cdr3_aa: CSARGDTF

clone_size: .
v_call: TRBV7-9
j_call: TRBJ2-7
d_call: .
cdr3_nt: TGTGCCAGCAGCTTCGTGCAGGGCCGGATGAGCGAGCAGTACTTC
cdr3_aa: CASSFVQGRMSEQYF

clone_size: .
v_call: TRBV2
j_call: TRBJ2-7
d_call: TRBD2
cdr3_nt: TGTGCCAGCAGGGGGGACCACGGACTAGCGGGAGGCGGGTACGAGCAGTACTTC
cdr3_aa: CASRGDHGLAGGGYEQYF

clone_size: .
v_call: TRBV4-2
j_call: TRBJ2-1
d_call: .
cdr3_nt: TGTGCCAGCAGCCAAGTCCCCCACCGGGGAGGAAGGTACAATGAGCAGTTCTTC
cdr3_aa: CASSQVPHRGGRYNEQFF

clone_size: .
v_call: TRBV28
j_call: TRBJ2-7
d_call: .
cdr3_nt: TGTGCCAGCGGACCCCTGAGGGACACCGACTACGAGCAGTACTTC
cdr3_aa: CASGPLRDTDYEQYF

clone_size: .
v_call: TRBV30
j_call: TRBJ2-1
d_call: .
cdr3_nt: TGTGCCTGGAGTGTACTCACCCCAAGACTAGTCTTCTTGTACAATGAGCAGTTCTTC
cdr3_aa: CAWSVLTPRLVFLYNEQFF

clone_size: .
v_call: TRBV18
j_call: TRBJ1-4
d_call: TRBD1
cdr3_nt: TGTGCCAGCTCACCACCGACAGGGGGGATAGCCGATGAAAAACTGTTTTTT
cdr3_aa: CASSPPTGGIADEKLFF

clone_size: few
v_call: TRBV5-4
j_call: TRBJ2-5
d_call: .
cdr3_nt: TGTGCCAGCAGCCCTACTAGCATACAAGAGACCCAGTACTTC
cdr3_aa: CASSPTSIQETQYF

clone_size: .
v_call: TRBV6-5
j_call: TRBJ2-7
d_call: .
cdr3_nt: TGTGCCAGCACCTCCGGGCAGGGACTCCCCTACGAGCAGTACTTC
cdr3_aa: CASTSGQGLPYEQYF

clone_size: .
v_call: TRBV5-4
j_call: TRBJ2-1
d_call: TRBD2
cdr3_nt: TGTGCCAGCAGCAGCAGCGGGACCTACAATGAGCAGTTCTTC
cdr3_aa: CASSSSGTYNEQFF

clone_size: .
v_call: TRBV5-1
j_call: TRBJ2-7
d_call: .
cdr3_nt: TGCGCCAGCAGCTTGTGGTTTTGGAGCTCCTACGAGCAGTACTTC
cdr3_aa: CASSLWFWSSYEQYF

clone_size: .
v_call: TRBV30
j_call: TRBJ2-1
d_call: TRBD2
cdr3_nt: TGTGCCTGGAGTGTACTACTAGCGGCATCGAATGAGCAGTTCTTC
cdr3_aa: CAWSVLLAASNEQFF

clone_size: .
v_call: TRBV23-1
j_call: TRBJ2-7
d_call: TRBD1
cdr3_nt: TGCGCCAGCAGTCAGTCGGGACAGGGCTCCGAGCAGTACTTC
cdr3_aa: CASSQSGQGSEQYF

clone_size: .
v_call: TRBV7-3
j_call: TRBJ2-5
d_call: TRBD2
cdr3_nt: TGTGCCAGCAGCTTAACTAGCGGGAGGCAAGAGACCCAGTACTTC
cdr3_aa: CASSLTSGRQETQYF

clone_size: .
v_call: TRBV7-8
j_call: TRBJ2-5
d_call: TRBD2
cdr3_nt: TGTGCCAGCAGCTTAGAGAGGACTAGCGGGAGTCAAGAGACCCAGTACTTC
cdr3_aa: CASSLERTSGSQETQYF

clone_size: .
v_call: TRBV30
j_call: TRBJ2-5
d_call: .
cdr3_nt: TGTGCCTGGATCTTCGGAGGGCCGGGAGAGACCCAGTACTTC
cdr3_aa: CAWIFGGPGETQYF